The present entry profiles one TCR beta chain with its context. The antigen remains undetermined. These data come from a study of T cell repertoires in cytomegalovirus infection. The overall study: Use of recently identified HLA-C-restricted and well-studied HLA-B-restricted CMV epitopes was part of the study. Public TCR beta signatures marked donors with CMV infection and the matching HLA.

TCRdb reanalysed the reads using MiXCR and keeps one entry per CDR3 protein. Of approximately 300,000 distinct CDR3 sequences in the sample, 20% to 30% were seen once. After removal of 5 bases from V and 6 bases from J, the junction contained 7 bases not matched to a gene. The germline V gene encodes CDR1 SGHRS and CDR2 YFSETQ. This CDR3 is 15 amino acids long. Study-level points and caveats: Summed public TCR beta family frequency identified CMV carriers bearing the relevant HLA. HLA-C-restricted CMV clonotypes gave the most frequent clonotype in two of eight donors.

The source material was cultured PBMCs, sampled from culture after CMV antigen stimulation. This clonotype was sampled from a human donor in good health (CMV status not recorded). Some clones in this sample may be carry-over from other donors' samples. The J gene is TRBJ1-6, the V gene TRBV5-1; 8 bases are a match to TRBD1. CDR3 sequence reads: CASRAGTGPNSPLHF. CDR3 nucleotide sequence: TGCGCCAGCAGGGCCGGGACAGGCCCTAATTCACCCCTCCACTTT. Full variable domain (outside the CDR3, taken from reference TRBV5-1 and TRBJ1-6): KAGVTQTPRYLIKTRGQQVTLSCSPISGHRSVSWYQQTPGQGLQFLFEYFSETQRNKGNFPGRFSGRQFSNSRSEMNVSTLELGDSALYLCASRAGTGPNSPLHFGNGTRLTVT.